This T cell receptor (beta chain) was identified in a study of T cell repertoires in cytomegalovirus infection. Study-level background: Through public TCR beta signatures, both CMV infection and matching HLA type were indicated. Findings of the study overall: There were carriers of CMV plus the relevant HLA, and cumulative public TCR beta family frequency identified them. In two of eight donors, the top clonotype was HLA-C-restricted CMV-specific.

TCRdb re-called the reads through MiXCR, storing one row per CDR3 protein. The repertoire holds 160,000 or so distinct CDR3 sequences, about a sixth seen once, with under 20% in the top ten. The length of the CDR3 is 15 residues. Germline V lookup: CDR1 MDHEN, CDR2 SYDVKM. Trimming at V came to 8 bases and at J to 4 bases, leaving 10 bases not matched to a gene. This clonotype was counted at least ten times. Its specificity is not known. This receptor was identified in a human donor in good health (CMV status not recorded). Some clones in this sample may be carry-over from other donors' samples. Sequenced input: CD8+ T cells from PBMCs. The V and J genes are TRBV28 and TRBJ2-5, with 10 bases fitting TRBD2. The CDR3 sequence: CASSQAGGVRETQYF. CDR3 in DNA: TGTGCCAGCTCCCAAGCGGGAGGGGTTCGAGAGACCCAGTACTTC.